The rows below give T cell receptor beta chains drawn from one sample of a study of blood T cell repertoires in COVID-19. TCRdb's table, derived via immunoSEQ multiplex PCR, lists solely in-frame clones and lacks some. The repertoire holds about 220,000 clones, with approximately 80% as singletons. The sequenced sample was peripheral blood. The receptors shown here come from a man aged 45 to 65 with active or convalescent COVID-19. Both conserved end residues are part of each CDR3. A D gene is named only where the DNA matches it firmly. The size of a clone is reported for some rows only, either as once, few or many, or as a class for expanded clones.

j_gene | abundance | v_gene | d_gene | CDR3nt | CDR3aa
TRBJ1-5 | NA | TRBV4-3 | TRBD1 | TGCGCCAGCAGCCAAGAACAGACAGGGGAGCGACCCCAGCATTTT | CASSQEQTGERPQHF
TRBJ2-7 | NA | TRBV7-3 | TRBD2 | TGTGCCAGCAGCCCCGGACTAGCGGGAGTCCACGAGCAGTACTTC | CASSPGLAGVHEQYF
TRBJ1-1 | NA | TRBV19 | NA | TGTGCCAGTAGTATAGACCGGGAGACTGAAGCTTTCTTT | CASSIDRETEAFF
TRBJ2-5 | NA | TRBV2 | TRBD2 | TGTGCCAGCAGTCGACCTAGCGGGGGGGCCGAGACCCAGTACTTC | CASSRPSGGAETQYF
TRBJ1-6 | few | TRBV28 | NA | TGTGCCAGCAGTTTAGTAGGGCTAGCGTCACCCCTCCACTTT | CASSLVGLASPLHF
TRBJ1-2 | once | TRBV19 | TRBD1 | TGTGCCACTAACCCCGGGACAGGAAGTGGCTACACCTTC | CATNPGTGSGYTF
TRBJ1-4 | NA | TRBV5-5 | TRBD1 | TGTGCCAGCAGGCCTGGTGGGACAGCTCCTGAAAAACTGTTTTTT | CASRPGGTAPEKLFF
TRBJ2-2 | NA | TRBV11-2 | TRBD2 | TGTGCCAGCAGCTTACGGGGAGGGGTATTAGCGAACACCGGGGAGCTGTTTTTT | CASSLRGGVLANTGELFF
TRBJ1-2 | NA | TRBV6-2/TRBV6-3 | NA | TGTGCCAGCAGTTTTCGACAGGTCTATGGCTACACCTTC | CASSFRQVYGYTF
TRBJ1-2 | NA | TRBV25-1 | NA | TGTGCCAGCAGTTTCTCCCTTGGAGACGGCTACACCTTC | CASSFSLGDGYTF
TRBJ1-1 | few | TRBV7-9 | TRBD1 | TGTGCCAGCAGCTCCCCAGGGGGGCTCTTCGGTGAAGCTTTCTTT | CASSSPGGLFGEAFF
TRBJ1-3 | NA | TRBV4-3 | NA | TGCGCCAGCAGCCAAGAACTCTTCTCTGGAAACACCATATATTTT | CASSQELFSGNTIYF
TRBJ1-2 | once | TRBV7-8 | NA | TGTGCCAGCAGCTCAACCGGGACTTACACCTTC | CASSSTGTYTF
TRBJ2-1 | NA | TRBV28 | NA | TGTGCCAGCAGTCCCTCGGGGTTCAATGAGCAGTTCTTC | CASSPSGFNEQFF
TRBJ1-4 | NA | TRBV28 | NA | TGTGCCAGCAGTCCCTGGGACTCCGGTAATGAAAAACTGTTTTTT | CASSPWDSGNEKLFF
TRBJ2-5 | NA | TRBV7-2 | NA | TGTGCCAGCAGCTTATTCGCAGCCACTGGGCGGGCCCAGTACTTC | CASSLFAATGRAQYF
TRBJ1-2 | few | TRBV2 | TRBD1 | TGTGCCAGCAGCCGGGACAGAGGCTATGGCTACACCTTC | CASSRDRGYGYTF
TRBJ1-3 | NA | TRBV7-6 | TRBD1 | TGTGCCAGCAGCTTCAACAGGGGAGCCGGGGACACCATATATTTT | CASSFNRGAGDTIYF
TRBJ2-7 | NA | TRBV29-1 | TRBD2 | TGCAGCGCTACCGACAGCGGGAGTTACGAGCAGTACTTT | CSATDSGSYEQYF
TRBJ1-5 | once | TRBV27 | TRBD1 | TGTGCCAGCAGTTTATTTTCGACAGGGAGCAATCAGCCCCAGCATTTT | CASSLFSTGSNQPQHF
TRBJ1-3 | NA | TRBV28 | NA | TGTGCCAGCAGTTTACTTATCGGGGGTTTTGGAAACACCATATATTTT | CASSLLIGGFGNTIYF